Given below is one T cell receptor beta chain in context. Antigen unknown. Both 60 Vbeta primers and 13 Jbeta primers went into the PCR. Sequencing was performed with immunoSEQ multiplex PCR; in TCRdb, only in-frame clones are kept and a portion is missing. The data hold 200,000 to 250,000 clones, with approximately 81% observed a single time. The data were obtained in a study of cytomegalovirus exposure and HLA in healthy donors. Study results and caveats: Most TCRs appeared rarely, but some public TCRs recurred in many donors. In vitro testing confirmed three CMV-associated chains as specific for CMV antigens.

All the people who gave samples were healthy bone marrow donors. J was trimmed by 1 base and V by 4 bases; bases with no gene match: 6. This CDR3 comprises 16 residues. Germline V lookup: CDR1 MGHRA, CDR2 YSYEKL. This chain connects TRBV4-1 to TRBJ1-1; 10 nucleotides align to TRBD1. The source material was PBMCs. This receptor was taken from a human donor in good health. CDR3 sequence: CASSPTTGGGNTEAFF. The DNA for the CDR3 is TGCGCCAGCAGCCCGACGACAGGGGGCGGGAACACTGAAGCTTTCTTT.